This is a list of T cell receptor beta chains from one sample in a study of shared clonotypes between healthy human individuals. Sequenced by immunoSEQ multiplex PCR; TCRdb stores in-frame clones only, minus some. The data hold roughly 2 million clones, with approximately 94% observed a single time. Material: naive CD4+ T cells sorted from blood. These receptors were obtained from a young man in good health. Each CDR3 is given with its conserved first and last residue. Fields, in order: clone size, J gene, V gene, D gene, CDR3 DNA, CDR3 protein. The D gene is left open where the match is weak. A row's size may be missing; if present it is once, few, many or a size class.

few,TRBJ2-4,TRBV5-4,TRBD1,TGTGCCAGCAGCCGGGACAGGGGAGCCAAAAACATTCAGTACTTC,CASSRDRGAKNIQYF
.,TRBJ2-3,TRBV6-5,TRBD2,TGTGCCAGCAGTTACGGGACTAGCGGGGGGACAGATACGCAGTATTTT,CASSYGTSGGTDTQYF
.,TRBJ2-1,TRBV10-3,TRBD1,TGTGCCATCAGACCGGGACAGGGTTACTACAATGAGCAGTTCTTC,CAIRPGQGYYNEQFF
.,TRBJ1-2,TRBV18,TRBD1,TGTGCCAGCTCACCACAGAAAACGTTGGGACAGGGATCAGTAGGCTACACCTTC,CASSPQKTLGQGSVGYTF
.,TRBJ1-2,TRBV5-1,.,TGCGCCAGCAGCCCTGTAGGCCAGGCCGCTCACTATGGCTACACCTTC,CASSPVGQAAHYGYTF
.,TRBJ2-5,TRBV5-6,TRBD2,TGTGCCACCCATATAGCGGGCGTAGAGACCCAGTACTTC,CATHIAGVETQYF
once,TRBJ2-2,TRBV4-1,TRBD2,TGCGCCAGCAGCCGGGGACTAGCGGGGGGAGTATACACCGGGGAGCTGTTTTTT,CASSRGLAGGVYTGELFF
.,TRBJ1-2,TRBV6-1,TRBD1,TGTGCCAGCAGTGGGTGGACAGGCCGTTACGACACCTTC,CASSGWTGRYDTF
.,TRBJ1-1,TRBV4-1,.,TGCGCCAGCAGCCAAGAGGCTACTCGTATGAACACTGAAGCTTTCTTT,CASSQEATRMNTEAFF
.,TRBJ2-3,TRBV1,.,TGCACCAGCAGCCAAGTGGGGTGGCGAGCGGGAGCGAGCACAGATACGCAGTATTTT,CTSSQVGWRAGASTDTQYF
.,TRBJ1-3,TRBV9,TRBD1,TGTGCCAGCAGCCCTGGACAGGGAGGCTCTGGAAACACCATATATTTT,CASSPGQGGSGNTIYF
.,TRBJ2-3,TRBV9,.,TGTGCCAGCAGCGTACTCAGCGGGACAGATACGCAGTATTTT,CASSVLSGTDTQYF
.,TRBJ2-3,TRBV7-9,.,TGTGCCAGCAGCTTAGGGGACAGCACAGATACGCAGTATTTT,CASSLGDSTDTQYF
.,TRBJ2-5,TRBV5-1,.,TGCGCCAGCAGCTTGGATACAGGCGGCCAAGAGACCCAGTACTTC,CASSLDTGGQETQYF
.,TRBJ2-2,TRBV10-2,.,TGCGCCAGCAGTGATTTGCATAACACCGGGGAGCTGTTTTTT,CASSDLHNTGELFF
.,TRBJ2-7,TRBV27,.,TGTGCCAGCAGTTTATACTCGGACCTCTCCTACGAGCAGTACTTC,CASSLYSDLSYEQYF
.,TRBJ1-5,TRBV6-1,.,TGTGCCAGCGTTTGGGGGGGGGATAGCAATCAGCCCCAGCATTTT,CASVWGGDSNQPQHF
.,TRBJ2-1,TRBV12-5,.,TGTGCTAGTGGCGAAGGGACATCCCGGGAGCAGTTCTTC,CASGEGTSREQFF
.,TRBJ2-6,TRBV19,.,TGTGCCAGTAGAAGGGGCGGCTCTGGGGCCAACGTCCTGACTTTC,CASRRGGSGANVLTF
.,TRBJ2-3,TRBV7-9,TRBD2,TGTGCCAGCAGCTTAGGGCTAGCGGGGGCCTCAGATACGCAGTATTTT,CASSLGLAGASDTQYF
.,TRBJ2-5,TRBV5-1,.,TGCGCCAGCAGCTCTGGACTGGTTAGTTTAGAGACCCAGTACTTC,CASSSGLVSLETQYF
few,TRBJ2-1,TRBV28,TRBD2,TGTGCCAGCATCTTTAGCGGGGGCGCCTACAATGAGCAGTTCTTC,CASIFSGGAYNEQFF
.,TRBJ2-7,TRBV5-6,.,TGTGCCAGCAGCTTCCGGACAGATTCCTACGAGCAGTACTTC,CASSFRTDSYEQYF
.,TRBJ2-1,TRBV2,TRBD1,TGTGCCAGCAGTCCCAGGGGGCCCTCCTACAATGAGCAGTTCTTC,CASSPRGPSYNEQFF
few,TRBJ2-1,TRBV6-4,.,TGTGCCAGCAGTGATCTAAATACGGATGAGCAGTTCTTC,CASSDLNTDEQFF
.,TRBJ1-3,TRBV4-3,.,TGCGCCAGCAGCCAAGATAGCACAGGCTCTGGAAACACCATATATTTT,CASSQDSTGSGNTIYF